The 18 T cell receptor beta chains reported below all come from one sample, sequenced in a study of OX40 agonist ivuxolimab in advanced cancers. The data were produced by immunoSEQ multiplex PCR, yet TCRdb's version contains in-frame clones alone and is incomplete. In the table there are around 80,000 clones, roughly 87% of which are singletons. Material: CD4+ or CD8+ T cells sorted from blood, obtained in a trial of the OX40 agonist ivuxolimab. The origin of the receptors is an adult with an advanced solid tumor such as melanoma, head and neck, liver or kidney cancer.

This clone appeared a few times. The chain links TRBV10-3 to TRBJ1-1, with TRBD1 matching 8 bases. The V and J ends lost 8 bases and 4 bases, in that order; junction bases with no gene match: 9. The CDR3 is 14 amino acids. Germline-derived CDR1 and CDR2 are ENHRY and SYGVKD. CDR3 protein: CAIVAGGRGTEAFF. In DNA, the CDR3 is TGTGCCATCGTGGCAGGGGGCCGGGGCACTGAAGCTTTCTTT.

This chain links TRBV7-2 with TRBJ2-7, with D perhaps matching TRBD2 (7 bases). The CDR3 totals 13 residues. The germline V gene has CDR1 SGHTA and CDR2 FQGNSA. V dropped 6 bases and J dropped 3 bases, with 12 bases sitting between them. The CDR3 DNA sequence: TGTGCCAGCAGAAAGGGGGGGCTCTACGAGCAGTACTTC. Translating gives CASRKGGLYEQYF.

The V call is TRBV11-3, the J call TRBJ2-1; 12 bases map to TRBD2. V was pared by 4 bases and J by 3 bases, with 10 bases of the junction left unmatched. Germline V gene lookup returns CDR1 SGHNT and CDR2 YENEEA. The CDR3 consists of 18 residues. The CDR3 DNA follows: TGTGCCAGCAGCTCCCTGCGGACTAGCGGGACGGGCTACAATGAGCAGTTCTTC. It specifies CASSSLRTSGTGYNEQFF.

The CDR3 loop is CASSSPVLAYQPQHF. The DNA for the CDR3 is TGTGCCAGCAGTTCGCCAGTTTTAGCCTATCAGCCCCAGCATTTT. The rearrangement joins TRBV19 to TRBJ1-5, with D hard to call. V shed 9 bases and J shed 5 bases, with 20 bases lying between them. Germline-derived CDR1 and CDR2 are LNHDA and SQIVND (reference sequence). CDR3 size: 15 residues.

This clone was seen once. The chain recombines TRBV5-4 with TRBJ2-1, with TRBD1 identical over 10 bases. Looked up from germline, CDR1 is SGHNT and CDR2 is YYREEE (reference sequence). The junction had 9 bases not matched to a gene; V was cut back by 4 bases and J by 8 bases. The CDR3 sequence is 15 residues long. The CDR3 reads CASSLGTGVVDEQFF. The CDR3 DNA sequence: TGTGCCAGCAGCCTGGGGACAGGGGTGGTTGATGAGCAGTTCTTC.

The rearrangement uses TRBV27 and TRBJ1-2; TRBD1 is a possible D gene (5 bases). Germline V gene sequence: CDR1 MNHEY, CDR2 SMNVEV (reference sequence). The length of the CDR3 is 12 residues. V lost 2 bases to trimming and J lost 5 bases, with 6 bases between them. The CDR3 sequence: CASSLRGYGYTF. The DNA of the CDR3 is TGTGCCAGCAGTTTAAGGGGTTATGGCTACACCTTC.

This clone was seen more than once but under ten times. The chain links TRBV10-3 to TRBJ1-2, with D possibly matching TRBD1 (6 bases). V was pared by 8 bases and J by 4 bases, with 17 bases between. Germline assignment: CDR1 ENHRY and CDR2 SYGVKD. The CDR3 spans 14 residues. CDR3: CAIGKTTGIYGYTF. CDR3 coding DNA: TGTGCCATCGGTAAAACGACAGGAATCTATGGCTACACCTTC.

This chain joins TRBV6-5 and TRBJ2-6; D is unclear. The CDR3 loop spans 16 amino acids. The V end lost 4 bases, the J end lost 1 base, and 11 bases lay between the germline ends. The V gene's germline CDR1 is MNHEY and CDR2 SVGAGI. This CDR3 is CASSLRHGSGANVLTF. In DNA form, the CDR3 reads TGTGCCAGCAGTTTACGCCATGGTTCTGGGGCCAACGTCCTGACTTTC.

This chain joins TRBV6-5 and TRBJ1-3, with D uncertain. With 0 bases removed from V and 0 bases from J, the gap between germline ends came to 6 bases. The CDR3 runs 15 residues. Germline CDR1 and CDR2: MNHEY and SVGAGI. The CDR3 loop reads CASSYSGSSGNTIYF. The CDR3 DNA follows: TGTGCCAGCAGTTACTCGGGGAGCTCTGGAAACACCATATATTTT.

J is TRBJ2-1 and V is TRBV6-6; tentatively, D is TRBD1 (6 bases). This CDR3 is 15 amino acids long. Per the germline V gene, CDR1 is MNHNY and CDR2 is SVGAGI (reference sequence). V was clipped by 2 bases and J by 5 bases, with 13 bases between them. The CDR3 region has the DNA TGTGCCAGCAGTTACCCTGGGACAAATCACAATGAGCAGTTCTTC. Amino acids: CASSYPGTNHNEQFF.

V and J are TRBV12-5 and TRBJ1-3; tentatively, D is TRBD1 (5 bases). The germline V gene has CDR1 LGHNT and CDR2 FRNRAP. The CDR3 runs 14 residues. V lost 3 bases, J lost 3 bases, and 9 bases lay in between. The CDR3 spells CASGLRGSGNTIYF. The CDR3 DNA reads TGTGCTAGTGGTTTAAGGGGAAGTGGAAACACCATATATTTT.

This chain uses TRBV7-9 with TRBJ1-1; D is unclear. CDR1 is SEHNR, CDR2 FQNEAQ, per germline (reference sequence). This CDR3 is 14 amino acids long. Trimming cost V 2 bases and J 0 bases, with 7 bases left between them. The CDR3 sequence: CASSLSALNTEAFF. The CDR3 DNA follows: TGTGCCAGCAGCTTAAGCGCGTTGAACACTGAAGCTTTCTTT.

CDR3 in amino acids: CASSPLGGSGSPLHF. In nucleotides, the CDR3 is TGCGCCAGCAGCCCATTGGGAGGGTCAGGTTCACCCCTCCACTTT. The chain uses TRBV5-1 and TRBJ1-6, with D hard to call. The CDR3 runs 15 residues. Germline lookup yields CDR1 SGHRS and CDR2 YFSETQ. With 4 bases removed from V and 9 bases from J, the gap between germline ends came to 17 bases.

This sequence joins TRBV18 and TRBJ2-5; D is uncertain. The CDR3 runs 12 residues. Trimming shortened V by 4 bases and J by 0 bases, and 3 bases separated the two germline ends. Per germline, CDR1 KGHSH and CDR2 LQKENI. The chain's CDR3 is CASSLDQETQYF. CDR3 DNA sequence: TGTGCCAGCTCACTGGACCAAGAGACCCAGTACTTC.

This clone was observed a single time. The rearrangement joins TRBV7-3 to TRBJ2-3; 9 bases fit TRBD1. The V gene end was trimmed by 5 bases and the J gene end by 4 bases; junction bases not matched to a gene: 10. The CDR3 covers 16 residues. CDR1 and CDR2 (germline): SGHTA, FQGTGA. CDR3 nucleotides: TGTGCCAGCAGCCGAACAGGGGGCCCGGGGGCAGATACGCAGTATTTT. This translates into CASSRTGGPGADTQYF.

CDR3: CASSFGYGYNSPLHF. CDR3 in DNA: TGTGCCAGCAGCTTCGGGTACGGCTATAATTCACCCCTCCACTTT. The gene calls are TRBV13 and TRBJ1-6; D gene ambiguous. From germline, CDR1 is PRHDT and CDR2 FYEKMQ (reference sequence). Trimming took 3 bases from V and 3 from J, leaving 9 bases between them. The CDR3 is 15 residues long.

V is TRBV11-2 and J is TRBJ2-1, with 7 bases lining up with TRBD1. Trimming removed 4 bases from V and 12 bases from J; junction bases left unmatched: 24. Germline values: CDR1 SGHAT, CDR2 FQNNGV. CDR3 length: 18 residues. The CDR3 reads CASSSPAGFTGTAQRQFF. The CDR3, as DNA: TGTGCCAGCAGCTCCCCCGCTGGGTTCACCGGGACAGCTCAGAGGCAGTTCTTC.

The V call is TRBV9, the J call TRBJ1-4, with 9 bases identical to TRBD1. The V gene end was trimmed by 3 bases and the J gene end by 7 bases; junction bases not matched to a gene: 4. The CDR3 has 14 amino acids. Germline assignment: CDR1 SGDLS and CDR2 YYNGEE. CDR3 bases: TGTGCCAGCAGCGCGGGACAGGGTGGTGAAAAACTGTTTTTT. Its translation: CASSAGQGGEKLFF.